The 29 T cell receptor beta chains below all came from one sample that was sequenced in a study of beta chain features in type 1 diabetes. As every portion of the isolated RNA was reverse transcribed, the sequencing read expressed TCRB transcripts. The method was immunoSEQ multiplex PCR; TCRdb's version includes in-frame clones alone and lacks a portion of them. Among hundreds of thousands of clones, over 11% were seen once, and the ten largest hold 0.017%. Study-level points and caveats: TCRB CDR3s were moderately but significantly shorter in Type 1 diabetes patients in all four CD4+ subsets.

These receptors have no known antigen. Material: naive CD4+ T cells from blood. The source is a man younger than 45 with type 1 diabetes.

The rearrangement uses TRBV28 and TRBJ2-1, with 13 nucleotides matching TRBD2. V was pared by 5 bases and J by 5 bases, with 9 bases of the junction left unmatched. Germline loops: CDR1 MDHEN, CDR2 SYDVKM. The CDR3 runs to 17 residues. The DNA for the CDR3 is TGTGCCAGCAGTCTACCTAAGACTAGCGGGGGGAACAATGAGCAGTTCTTC. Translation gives CASSLPKTSGGNNEQFF.

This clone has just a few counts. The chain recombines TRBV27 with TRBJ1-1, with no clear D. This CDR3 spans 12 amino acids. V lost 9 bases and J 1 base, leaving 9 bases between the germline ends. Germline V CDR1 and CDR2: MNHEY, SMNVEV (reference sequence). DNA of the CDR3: TGTGCCAGGATCACAAGGAACACTGAAGCTTTCTTT. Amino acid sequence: CARITRNTEAFF.

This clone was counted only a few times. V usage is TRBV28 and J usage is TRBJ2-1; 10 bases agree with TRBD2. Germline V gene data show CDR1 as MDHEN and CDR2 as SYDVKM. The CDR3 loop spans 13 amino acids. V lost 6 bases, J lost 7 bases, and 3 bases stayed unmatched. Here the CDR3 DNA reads TGTGCCAGCAGGGGTAGCGGGAGGAATGAGCAGTTCTTC. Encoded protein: CASRGSGRNEQFF.

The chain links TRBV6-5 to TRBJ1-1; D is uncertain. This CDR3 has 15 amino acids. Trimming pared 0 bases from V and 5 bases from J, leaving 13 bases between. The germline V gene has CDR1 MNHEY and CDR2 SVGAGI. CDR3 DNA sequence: TGTGCCAGCAGTTACTCGTTCCCCCTTAGTACTGAAGCTTTCTTT. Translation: CASSYSFPLSTEAFF.

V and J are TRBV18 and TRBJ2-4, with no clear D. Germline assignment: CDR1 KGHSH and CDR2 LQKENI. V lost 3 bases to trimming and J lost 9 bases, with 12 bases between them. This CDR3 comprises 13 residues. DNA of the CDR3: TGTGCCAGCTCACCTGGAGACTCCACCATTCAGTACTTC. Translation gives CASSPGDSTIQYF. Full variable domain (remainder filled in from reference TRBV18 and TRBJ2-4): NAGVMQNPRHLVRRRGQEARLRCSPMKGHSHVYWYRQLPEEGLKFMVYLQKENIIDESGMPKERFSAEFPKEGPSILRIQQVVRGDSAAYFCASSPGDSTIQYFGAGTRLSVL.

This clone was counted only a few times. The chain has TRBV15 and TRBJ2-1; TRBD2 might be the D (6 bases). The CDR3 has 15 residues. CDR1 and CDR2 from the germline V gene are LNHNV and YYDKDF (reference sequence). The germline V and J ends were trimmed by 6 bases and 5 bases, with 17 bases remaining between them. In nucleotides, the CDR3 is TGTGCCACCAGTCCCGGAGGGAGTGGGAACAATGAGCAGTTCTTC. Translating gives CATSPGGSGNNEQFF.

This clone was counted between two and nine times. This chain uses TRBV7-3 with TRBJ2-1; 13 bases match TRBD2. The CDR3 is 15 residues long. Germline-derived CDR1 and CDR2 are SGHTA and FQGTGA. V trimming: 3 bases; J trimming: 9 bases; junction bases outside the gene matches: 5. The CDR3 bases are TGTGCCAGCAGCTTCGGACTAGCGGGAGCGGGTGAGCAGTTCTTC. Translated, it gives CASSFGLAGAGEQFF. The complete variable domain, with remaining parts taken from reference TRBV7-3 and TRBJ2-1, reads GAGVSQTPSNKVTEKGKYVELRCDPISGHTALYWYRQSLGQGPEFLIYFQGTGAADDSGLPNDRFFAVRPEGSVSTLKIQRTERGDSAVYLCASSFGLAGAGEQFFGPGTRLTVL.

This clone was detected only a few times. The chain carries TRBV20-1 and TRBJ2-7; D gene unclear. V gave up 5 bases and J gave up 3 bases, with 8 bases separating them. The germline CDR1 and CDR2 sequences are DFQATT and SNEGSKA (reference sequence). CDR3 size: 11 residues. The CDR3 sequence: CSARRSYEQYF. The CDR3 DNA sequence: TGCAGTGCTCGGCGGAGCTACGAGCAGTACTTC.

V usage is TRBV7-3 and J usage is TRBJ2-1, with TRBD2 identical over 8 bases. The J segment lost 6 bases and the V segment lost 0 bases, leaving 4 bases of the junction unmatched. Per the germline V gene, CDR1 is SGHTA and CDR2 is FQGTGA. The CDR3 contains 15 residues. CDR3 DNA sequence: TGTGCCAGCAGCTTAACAGCGGGAGCTTTCAATGAGCAGTTCTTC. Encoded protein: CASSLTAGAFNEQFF.

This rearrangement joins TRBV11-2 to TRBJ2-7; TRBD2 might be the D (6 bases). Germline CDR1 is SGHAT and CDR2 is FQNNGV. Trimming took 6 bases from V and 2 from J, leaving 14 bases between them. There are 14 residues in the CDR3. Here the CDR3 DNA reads TGTGCCAGCAGACCACTAGCTGCTGCCTACGAGCAGTACTTC. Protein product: CASRPLAAAYEQYF.

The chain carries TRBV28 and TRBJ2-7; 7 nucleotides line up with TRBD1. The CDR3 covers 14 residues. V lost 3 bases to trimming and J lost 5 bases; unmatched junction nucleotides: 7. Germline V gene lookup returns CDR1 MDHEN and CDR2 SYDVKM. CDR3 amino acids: CASSFSDRDDEQYF. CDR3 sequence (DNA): TGTGCCAGCAGTTTCTCTGACAGGGACGACGAGCAGTACTTC.

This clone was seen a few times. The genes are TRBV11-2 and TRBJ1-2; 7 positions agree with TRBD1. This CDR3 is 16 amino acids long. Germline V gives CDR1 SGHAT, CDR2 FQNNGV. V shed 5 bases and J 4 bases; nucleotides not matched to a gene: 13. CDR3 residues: CASSHYRQGRSYGYTF. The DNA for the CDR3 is TGTGCCAGCAGCCACTACCGACAGGGCCGCTCCTATGGCTACACCTTC.

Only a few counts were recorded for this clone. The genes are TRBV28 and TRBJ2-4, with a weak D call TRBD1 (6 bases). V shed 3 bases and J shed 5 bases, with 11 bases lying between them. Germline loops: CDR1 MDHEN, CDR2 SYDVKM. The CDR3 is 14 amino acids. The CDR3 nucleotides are TGTGCCAGCAGTTTTACAGGGTTCGAAAACATTCAGTACTTC. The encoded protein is CASSFTGFENIQYF.

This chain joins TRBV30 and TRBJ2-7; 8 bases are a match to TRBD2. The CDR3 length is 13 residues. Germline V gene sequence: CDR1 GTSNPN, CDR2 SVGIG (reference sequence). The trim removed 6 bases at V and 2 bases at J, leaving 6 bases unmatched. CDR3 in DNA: TGTGCCTGCAGCCCGGGACTAGCCTACGAGCAGTACTTC. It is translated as CACSPGLAYEQYF.

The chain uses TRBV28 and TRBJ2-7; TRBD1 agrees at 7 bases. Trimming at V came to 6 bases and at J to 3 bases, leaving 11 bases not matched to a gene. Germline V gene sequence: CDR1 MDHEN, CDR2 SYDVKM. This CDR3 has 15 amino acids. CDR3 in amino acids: CASSLPGQAGYEQYF. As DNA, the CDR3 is TGTGCCAGCAGCCTTCCCGGACAGGCAGGCTACGAGCAGTACTTC.

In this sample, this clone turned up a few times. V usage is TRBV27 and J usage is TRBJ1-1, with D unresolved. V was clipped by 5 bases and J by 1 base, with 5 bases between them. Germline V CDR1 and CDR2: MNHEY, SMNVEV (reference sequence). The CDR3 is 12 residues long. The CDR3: CASSRGNTEAFF. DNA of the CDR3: TGTGCCAGCAGTCGGGGGAACACTGAAGCTTTCTTT.

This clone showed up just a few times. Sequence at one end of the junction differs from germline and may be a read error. The CDR3 region has the DNA TGTGCTAGCAGCCCAACAACCCTAGCGGGAGGCTTGAAGACCCAGTACTTC. As protein: CASSPTTLAGGLKTQYF. The chain is built from TRBV7-7 and TRBJ2-5, with TRBD2 matching over 11 bases. This CDR3 region has 17 residues. The germline V gene encodes CDR1 SSHAT and CDR2 FNYEAQ (reference sequence).

CDR3 amino acids: CASSFRPGRHSNQPQHF. In DNA, the CDR3 is TGTGCCAGCAGTTTTCGGCCAGGTCGACATAGCAATCAGCCCCAGCATTTT. This chain connects TRBV28 to TRBJ1-5; D ambiguous. Looked up from germline, CDR1 is MDHEN and CDR2 is SYDVKM. The V gene lost 3 bases and the J gene lost 0 bases, with 15 bases spanning the gap. CDR3 size: 17 residues.

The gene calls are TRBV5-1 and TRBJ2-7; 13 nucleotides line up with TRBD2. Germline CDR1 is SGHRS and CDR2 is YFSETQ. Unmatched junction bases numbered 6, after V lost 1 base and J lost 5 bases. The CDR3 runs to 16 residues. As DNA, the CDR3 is TGCGCCAGCAGCTTGATGACTAGCGGGAGGATCGACGAGCAGTACTTC. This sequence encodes CASSLMTSGRIDEQYF.

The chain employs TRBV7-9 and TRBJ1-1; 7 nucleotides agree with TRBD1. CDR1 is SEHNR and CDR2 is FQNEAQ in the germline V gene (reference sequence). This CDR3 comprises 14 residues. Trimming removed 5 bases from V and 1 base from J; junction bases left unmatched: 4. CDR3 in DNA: TGTGCCAGCAGCCCCGGGACAGCGAACACTGAAGCTTTCTTT. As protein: CASSPGTANTEAFF.

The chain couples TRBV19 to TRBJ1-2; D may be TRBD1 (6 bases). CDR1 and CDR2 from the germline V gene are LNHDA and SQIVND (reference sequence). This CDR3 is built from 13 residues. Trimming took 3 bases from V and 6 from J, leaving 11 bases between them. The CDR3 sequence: CASSMRQVDGYTF. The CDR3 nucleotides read TGTGCCAGTAGTATGCGACAGGTCGATGGCTACACCTTC. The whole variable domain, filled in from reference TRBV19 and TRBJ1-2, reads DGGITQSPKYLFRKEGQNVTLSCEQNLNHDAMYWYRQDPGQGLRLIYYSQIVNDFQKGDIAEGYSVSREKKESFPLTVTSAQKNPTAFYLCASSMRQVDGYTFGSGTRLTVV.

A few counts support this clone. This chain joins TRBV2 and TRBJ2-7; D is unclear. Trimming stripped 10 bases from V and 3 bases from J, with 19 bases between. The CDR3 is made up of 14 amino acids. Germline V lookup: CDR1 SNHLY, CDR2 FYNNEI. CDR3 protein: CATPRTQRGYEQYF. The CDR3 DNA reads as TGTGCCACTCCCCGAACCCAGAGAGGCTACGAGCAGTACTTC.

The CDR3 DNA follows: TGTGCCAGCAAGCCAGGACTAGCGGGAGGTTTCGCGTCAGATACGCAGTATTTT. This codes for CASKPGLAGGFASDTQYF. The chain couples TRBV2 to TRBJ2-3; TRBD2 aligns across 14 bases. The CDR3 totals 18 residues. V was clipped by 7 bases and J by 4 bases; unmatched bases: 13. CDR1 SNHLY and CDR2 FYNNEI come from the germline V gene.

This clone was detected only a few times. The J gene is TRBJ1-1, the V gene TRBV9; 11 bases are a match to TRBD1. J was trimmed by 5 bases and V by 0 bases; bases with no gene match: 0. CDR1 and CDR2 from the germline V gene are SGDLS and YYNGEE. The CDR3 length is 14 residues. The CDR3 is CASSVGDRGTEAFF. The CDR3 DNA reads TGTGCCAGCAGCGTAGGGGACAGGGGGACTGAAGCTTTCTTT.

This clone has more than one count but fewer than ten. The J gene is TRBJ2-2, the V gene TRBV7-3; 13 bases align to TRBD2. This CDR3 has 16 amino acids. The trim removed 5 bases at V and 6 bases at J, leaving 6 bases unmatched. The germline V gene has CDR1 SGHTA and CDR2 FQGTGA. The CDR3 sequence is CASSTGLAGVSGELFF. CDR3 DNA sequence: TGTGCCAGCAGCACCGGACTAGCGGGAGTCTCCGGGGAGCTGTTTTTT.

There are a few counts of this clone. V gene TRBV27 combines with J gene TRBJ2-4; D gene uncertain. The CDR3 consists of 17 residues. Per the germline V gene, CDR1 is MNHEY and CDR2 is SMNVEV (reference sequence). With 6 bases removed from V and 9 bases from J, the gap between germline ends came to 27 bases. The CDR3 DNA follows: TGTGCCAGCAGCCCCCACTCGAATAGTCTGGTCGTCGGCATTCAGTACTTC. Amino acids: CASSPHSNSLVVGIQYF.

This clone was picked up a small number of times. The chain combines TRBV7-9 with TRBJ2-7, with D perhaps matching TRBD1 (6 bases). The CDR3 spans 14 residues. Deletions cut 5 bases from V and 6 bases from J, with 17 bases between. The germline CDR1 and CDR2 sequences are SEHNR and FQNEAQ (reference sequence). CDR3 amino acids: CASSPYAGAGEQYF. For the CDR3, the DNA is TGTGCCAGCAGCCCTTATGCAGGGGCAGGCGAGCAGTACTTC. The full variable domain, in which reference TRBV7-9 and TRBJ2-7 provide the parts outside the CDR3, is DTGVSQNPRHKITKRGQNVTFRCDPISEHNRLYWYRQTLGQGPEFLTYFQNEAQLEKSRLLSDRFSAERPKGSFSTLEIQRTEQGDSAMYLCASSPYAGAGEQYFGPGTRLTVT.

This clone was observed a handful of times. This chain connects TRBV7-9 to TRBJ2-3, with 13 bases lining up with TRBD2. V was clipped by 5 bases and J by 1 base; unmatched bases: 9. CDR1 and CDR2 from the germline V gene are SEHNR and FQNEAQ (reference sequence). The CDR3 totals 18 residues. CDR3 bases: TGTGCCAGCAGCCCACTAGCGGGAGGGGTTATCGGCACAGATACGCAGTATTTT. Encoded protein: CASSPLAGGVIGTDTQYF.

The CDR3: CASSYGQGNTEAFF. The CDR3 nucleotides are TGTGCCAGCAGTTACGGACAGGGTAACACTGAAGCTTTCTTT. The chain employs TRBV6-5 and TRBJ1-1, with 8 nucleotides matching TRBD1. CDR1 and CDR2 from the germline V gene are MNHEY and SVGAGI. This CDR3 has 14 amino acids. The ends lost 2 bases at V and 2 bases at J; junction bases unmatched: 1.